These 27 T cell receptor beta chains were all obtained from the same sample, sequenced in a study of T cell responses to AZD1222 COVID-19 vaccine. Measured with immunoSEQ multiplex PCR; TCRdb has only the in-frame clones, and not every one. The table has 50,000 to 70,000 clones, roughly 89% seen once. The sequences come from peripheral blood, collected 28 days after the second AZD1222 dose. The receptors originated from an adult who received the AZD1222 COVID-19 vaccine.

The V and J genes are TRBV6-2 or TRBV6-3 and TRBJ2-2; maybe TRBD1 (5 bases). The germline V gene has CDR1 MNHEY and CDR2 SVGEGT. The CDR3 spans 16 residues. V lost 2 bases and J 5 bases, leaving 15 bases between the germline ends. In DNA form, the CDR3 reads TGTGCCAGCAGTTACGCCAGACAGTCGCAGACCGGGGAGCTGTTTTTT. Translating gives CASSYARQSQTGELFF.

As DNA, the CDR3 is TGTGCCAGTACCATTCGACAGGGTATGAACACCGGGGAGCTGTTTTTT. Translated: CASTIRQGMNTGELFF. The J gene is TRBJ2-2, the V gene TRBV19, with TRBD1 matching 7 bases. Germline assignment: CDR1 LNHDA and CDR2 SQIVND (reference sequence). J gave up 1 base and V 7 bases, and 9 bases lay outside the gene matches. The CDR3 length is 16 residues.

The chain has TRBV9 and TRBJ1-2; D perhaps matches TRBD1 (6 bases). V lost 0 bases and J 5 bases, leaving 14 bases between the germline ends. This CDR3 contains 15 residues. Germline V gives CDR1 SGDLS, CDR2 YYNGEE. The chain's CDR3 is CASSVATGSLYGYTF. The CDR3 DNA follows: TGTGCCAGCAGCGTAGCGACAGGTAGTTTATATGGCTACACCTTC.

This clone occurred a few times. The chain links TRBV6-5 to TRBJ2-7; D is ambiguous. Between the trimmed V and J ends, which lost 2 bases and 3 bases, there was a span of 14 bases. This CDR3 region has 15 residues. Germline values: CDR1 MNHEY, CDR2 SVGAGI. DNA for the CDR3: TGTGCCAGCAGTTACGCAATTTCCCTTCACTACGAGCAGTACTTC. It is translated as CASSYAISLHYEQYF.

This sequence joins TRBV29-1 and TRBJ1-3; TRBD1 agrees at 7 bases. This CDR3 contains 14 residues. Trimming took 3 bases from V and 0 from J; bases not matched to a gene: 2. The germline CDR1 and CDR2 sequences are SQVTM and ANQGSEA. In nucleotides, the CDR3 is TGCAGCGTTGAGGACAGGAGCTCTGGAAACACCATATATTTT. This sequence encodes CSVEDRSSGNTIYF.

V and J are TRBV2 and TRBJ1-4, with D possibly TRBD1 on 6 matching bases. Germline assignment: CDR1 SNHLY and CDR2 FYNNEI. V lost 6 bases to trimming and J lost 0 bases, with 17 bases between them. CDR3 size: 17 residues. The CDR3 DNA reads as TGTGCCAGCAGGAGACAGGTAGCCTTCGCAACTAATGAAAAACTGTTTTTT. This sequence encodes CASRRQVAFATNEKLFF.

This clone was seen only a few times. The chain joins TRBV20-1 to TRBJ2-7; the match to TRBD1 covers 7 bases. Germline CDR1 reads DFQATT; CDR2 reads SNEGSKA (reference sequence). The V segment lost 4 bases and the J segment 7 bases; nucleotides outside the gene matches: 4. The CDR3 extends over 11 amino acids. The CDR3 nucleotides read TGCAGTGCTACGGACAGGCTGGAGCAGTACTTC. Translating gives CSATDRLEQYF.

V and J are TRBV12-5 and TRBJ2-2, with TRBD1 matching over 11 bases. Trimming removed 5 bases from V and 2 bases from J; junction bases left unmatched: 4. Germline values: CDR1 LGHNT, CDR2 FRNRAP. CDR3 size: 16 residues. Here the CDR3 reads CASGRGTGGNTGELFF. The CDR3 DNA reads TGTGCTAGTGGTCGCGGGACAGGGGGAAACACCGGGGAGCTGTTTTTT.

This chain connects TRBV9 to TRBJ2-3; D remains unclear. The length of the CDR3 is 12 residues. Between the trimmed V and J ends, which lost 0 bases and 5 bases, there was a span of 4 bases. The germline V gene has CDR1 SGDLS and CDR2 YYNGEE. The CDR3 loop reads CASSVDIDTQYF. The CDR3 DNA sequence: TGTGCCAGCAGCGTAGATATAGATACGCAGTATTTT.

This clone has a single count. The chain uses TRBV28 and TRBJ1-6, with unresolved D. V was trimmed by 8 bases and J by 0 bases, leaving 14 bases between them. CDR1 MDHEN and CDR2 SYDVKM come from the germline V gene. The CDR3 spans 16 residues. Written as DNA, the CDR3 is TGTGCCAGCCGCCCCGAGAGGAGCTCCTATAATTCACCCCTCCACTTT. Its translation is CASRPERSSYNSPLHF.

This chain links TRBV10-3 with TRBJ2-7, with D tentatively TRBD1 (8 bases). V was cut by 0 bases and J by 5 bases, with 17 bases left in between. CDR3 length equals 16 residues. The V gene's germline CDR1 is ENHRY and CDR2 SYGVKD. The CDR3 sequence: CAISESNRGGPNEQYF. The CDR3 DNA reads TGTGCCATCAGTGAGTCGAACAGGGGGGGCCCCAACGAGCAGTACTTC.

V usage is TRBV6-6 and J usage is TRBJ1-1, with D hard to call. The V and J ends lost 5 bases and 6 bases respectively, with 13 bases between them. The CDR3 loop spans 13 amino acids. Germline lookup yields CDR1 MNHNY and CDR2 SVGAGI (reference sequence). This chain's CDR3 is CASSQGPLPEAFF. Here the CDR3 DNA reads TGTGCCAGCAGTCAAGGACCCCTGCCTGAAGCTTTCTTT.

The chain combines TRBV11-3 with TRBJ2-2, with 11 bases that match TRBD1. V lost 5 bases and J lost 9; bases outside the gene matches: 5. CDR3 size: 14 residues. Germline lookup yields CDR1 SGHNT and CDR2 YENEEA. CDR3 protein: CASSNGQGARELFF. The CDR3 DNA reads TGTGCCAGCAGCAACGGACAGGGGGCAAGGGAGCTGTTTTTT.

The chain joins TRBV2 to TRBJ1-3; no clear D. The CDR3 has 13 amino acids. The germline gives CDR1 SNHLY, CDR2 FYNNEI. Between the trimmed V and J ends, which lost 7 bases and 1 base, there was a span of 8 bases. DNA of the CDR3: TGTGCCAGCATCCGGGGTTCTGGAAACACCATATATTTT. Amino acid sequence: CASIRGSGNTIYF.

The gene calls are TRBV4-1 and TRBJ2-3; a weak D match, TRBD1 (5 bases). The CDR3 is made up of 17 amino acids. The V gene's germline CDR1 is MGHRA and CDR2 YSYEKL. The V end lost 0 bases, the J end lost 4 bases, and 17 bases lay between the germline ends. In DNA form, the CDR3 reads TGCGCCAGCAGCCAAGATCAGGGAAGTAGTTCGGCAGATACGCAGTATTTT. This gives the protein CASSQDQGSSSADTQYF.

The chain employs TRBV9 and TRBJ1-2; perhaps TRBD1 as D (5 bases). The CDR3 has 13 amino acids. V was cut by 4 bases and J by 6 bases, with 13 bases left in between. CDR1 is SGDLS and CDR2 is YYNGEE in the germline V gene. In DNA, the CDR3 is TGTGCCAGCAGCTTAGGGGTGGTGGATGGCTACACCTTC. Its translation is CASSLGVVDGYTF. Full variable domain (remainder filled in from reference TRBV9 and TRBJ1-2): DSGVTQTPKHLITATGQRVTLRCSPRSGDLSVYWYQQSLDQGLQFLIQYYNGEERAKGNILERFSAQQFPDLHSELNLSSLELGDSALYFCASSLGVVDGYTFGSGTRLTVV.

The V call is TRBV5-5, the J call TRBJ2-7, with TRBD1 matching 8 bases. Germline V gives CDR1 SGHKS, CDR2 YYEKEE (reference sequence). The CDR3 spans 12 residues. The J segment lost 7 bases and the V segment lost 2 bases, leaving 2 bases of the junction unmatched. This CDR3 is CASSLQGGEQYF. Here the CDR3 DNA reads TGTGCCAGCAGCTTACAGGGGGGAGAGCAGTACTTC.

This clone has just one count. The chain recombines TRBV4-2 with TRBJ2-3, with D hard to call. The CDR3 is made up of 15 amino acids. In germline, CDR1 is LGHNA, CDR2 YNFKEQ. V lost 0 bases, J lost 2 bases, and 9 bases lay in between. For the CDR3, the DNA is TGTGCCAGCAGCCAAGATCCGGCCTTCACAGATACGCAGTATTTT. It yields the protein CASSQDPAFTDTQYF.

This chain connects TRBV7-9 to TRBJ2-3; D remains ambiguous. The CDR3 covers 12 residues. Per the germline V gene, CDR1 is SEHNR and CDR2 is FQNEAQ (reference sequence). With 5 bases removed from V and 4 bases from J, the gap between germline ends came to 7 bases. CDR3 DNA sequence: TGTGCCAGCAGCCTTGAGGCAGATACGCAGTATTTT. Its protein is CASSLEADTQYF.

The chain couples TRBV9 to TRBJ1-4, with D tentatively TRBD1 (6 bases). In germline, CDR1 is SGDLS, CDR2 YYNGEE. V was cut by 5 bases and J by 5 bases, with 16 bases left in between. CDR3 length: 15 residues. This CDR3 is CASSPRGDNNEKLFF. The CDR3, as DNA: TGTGCCAGCAGTCCTAGGGGGGACAACAATGAAAAACTGTTTTTT.

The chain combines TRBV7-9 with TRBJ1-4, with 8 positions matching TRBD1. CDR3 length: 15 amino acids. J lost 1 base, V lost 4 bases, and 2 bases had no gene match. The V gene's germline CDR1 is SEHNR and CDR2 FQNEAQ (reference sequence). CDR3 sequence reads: CASSSTGGTNEKLFF. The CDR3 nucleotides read TGTGCCAGCAGCTCTACAGGGGGAACTAATGAAAAACTGTTTTTT.

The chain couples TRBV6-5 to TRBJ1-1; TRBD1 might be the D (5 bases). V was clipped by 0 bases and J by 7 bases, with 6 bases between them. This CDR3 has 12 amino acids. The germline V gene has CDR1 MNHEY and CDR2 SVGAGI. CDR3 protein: CASSYSQGEAFF. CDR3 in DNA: TGTGCCAGCAGTTACTCTCAGGGTGAAGCTTTCTTT.

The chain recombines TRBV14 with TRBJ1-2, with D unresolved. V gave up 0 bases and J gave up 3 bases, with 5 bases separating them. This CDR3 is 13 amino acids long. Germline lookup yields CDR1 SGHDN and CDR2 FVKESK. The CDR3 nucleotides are TGTGCCAGCAGCCAAGATCGAGACTATGGCTACACCTTC. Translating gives CASSQDRDYGYTF.

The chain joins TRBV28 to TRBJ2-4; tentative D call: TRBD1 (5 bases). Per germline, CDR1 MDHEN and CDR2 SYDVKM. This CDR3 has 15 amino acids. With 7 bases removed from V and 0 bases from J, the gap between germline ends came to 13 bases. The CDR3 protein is CASTEAGIAKNIQYF. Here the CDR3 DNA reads TGTGCCAGCACTGAGGCAGGGATAGCCAAAAACATTCAGTACTTC.

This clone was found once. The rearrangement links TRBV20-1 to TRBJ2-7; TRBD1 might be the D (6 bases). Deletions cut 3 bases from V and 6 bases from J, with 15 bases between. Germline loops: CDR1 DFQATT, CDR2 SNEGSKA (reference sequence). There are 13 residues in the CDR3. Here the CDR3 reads CSASIQQGSEQYF. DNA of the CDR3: TGCAGTGCTAGTATCCAACAGGGATCCGAGCAGTACTTC.

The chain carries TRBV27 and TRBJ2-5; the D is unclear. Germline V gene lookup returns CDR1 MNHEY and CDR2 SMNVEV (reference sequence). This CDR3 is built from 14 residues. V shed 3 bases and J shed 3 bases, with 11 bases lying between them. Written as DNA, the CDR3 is TGTGCCAGCAGTTTTTGGGATCGGAAAGAGACCCAGTACTTC. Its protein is CASSFWDRKETQYF.

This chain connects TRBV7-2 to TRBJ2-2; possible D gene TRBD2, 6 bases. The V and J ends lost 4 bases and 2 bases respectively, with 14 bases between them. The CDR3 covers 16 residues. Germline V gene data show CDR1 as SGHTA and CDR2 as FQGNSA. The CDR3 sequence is CASSSRGAGNTGELFF. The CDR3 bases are TGTGCCAGCAGCTCTAGGGGAGCGGGTAACACCGGGGAGCTGTTTTTT.